The 2 T cell receptor beta chains in this list originate from one sample, sequenced in a study of cytomegalovirus exposure and HLA in healthy donors. It was with 60 Vbeta and 13 Jbeta primers that the PCR ran. Repertoires were generated with immunoSEQ multiplex PCR, while TCRdb's copy carries only in-frame clones and drops some. The table has 200,000 to 250,000 clones, approximately 79% seen once; the top ten hold 0.2% to 0.25%. Sequenced input: PBMCs. The receptors stem from a girl aged 2 to 9 in good health and CMV-seronegative.

CDR3 DNA sequence: TGTGCCAGCAGTTACAGGGGCCCCAAAAACTATGGCTACACCTTC. This translates into CASSYRGPKNYGYTF. V and J are TRBV6-5 and TRBJ1-2; tentatively, D is TRBD1 (5 bases). This CDR3 is 15 amino acids long. CDR1 and CDR2 (germline): MNHEY, SVGAGI. Trimming took 2 bases from V and 2 from J, leaving 12 bases between them.

The chain links TRBV15 to TRBJ2-1; weak D call: TRBD1 (5 bases). The germline gives CDR1 LNHNV, CDR2 YYDKDF (reference sequence). Trimming cost V 1 base and J 3 bases, with 10 bases left between them. The CDR3 runs 15 residues. DNA of the CDR3: TGTGCCACCAGCAGAGTAGGGGTCCTCTACAATGAGCAGTTCTTC. It is translated as CATSRVGVLYNEQFF.